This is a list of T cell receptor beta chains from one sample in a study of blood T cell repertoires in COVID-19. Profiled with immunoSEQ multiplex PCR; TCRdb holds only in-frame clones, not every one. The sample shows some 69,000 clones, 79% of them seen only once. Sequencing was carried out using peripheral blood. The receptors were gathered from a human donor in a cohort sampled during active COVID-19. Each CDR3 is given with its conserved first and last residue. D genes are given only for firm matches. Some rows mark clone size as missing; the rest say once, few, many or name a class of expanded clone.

DNA: TGTGCCAGCAGCTTAGGAGGGTTGAACACTGAAGCTTTCTTT
CDR3: CASSLGGLNTEAFF
size: many
V: TRBV11-2
D: .
J: TRBJ1-1

DNA: TGTGCCAGCAGCATCAGACTAGCGGGAGGCCAAAAAGAGACCCAGTACTTC
CDR3: CASSIRLAGGQKETQYF
size: .
V: TRBV7-9
D: TRBD2
J: TRBJ2-5

DNA: TGTGCCAGCAGTGAAGCGCAGGGACAGGGAGTGCACTTC
CDR3: CASSEAQGQGVHF
size: .
V: TRBV2
D: TRBD1
J: TRBJ2-4

DNA: TGTGCCTGGAATAAGGGACAGGGCAATAACTATGGCTACACCTTC
CDR3: CAWNKGQGNNYGYTF
size: .
V: TRBV30
D: TRBD1
J: TRBJ1-2

DNA: TGTGCCAGCAGCCCCGGGACAGGGGTAACCGGGGAGCTGTTTTTT
CDR3: CASSPGTGVTGELFF
size: medium-sized
V: TRBV7-9
D: TRBD1
J: TRBJ2-2

DNA: TGTGCCAGCAGAGCCGGGACAGCTACTTATAATTCACCCCTCCACTTT
CDR3: CASRAGTATYNSPLHF
size: .
V: TRBV28
D: TRBD1
J: TRBJ1-6

DNA: TGTGCCAGTAGTTCCGTTTCGACAGGGGATACGCAGTATTTT
CDR3: CASSSVSTGDTQYF
size: .
V: TRBV19
D: TRBD1
J: TRBJ2-3

DNA: TGTGCCAGCGGCGGGAGGGCCCTCGGGGAGACCCAGTACTTC
CDR3: CASGGRALGETQYF
size: .
V: TRBV2
D: TRBD2
J: TRBJ2-5

DNA: TGCGCCAGCAGGTTGGGACAGGGTGATGAAAAACTGTTTTTT
CDR3: CASRLGQGDEKLFF
size: .
V: TRBV5-1
D: TRBD1
J: TRBJ1-4

DNA: TGTGCCAGTAGTCCGTTTCAGGGGGCGACTGGCAATCAGCCCCAGCATTTT
CDR3: CASSPFQGATGNQPQHF
size: .
V: TRBV19
D: TRBD1
J: TRBJ1-5

DNA: TGTGCCAGCAGGACGGGGGTGGTGGGAGATACGCAGTATTTT
CDR3: CASRTGVVGDTQYF
size: .
V: TRBV27
D: .
J: TRBJ2-3

DNA: TGTGCCAGCAGTGAGGGCTCGTTGGGGAGGAATGAGCAGTTCTTC
CDR3: CASSEGSLGRNEQFF
size: few
V: TRBV2
D: .
J: TRBJ2-1

DNA: TGTGCCAGCTCACCACCAGCGGGAGGCACCGGGGAGCTGTTTTTT
CDR3: CASSPPAGGTGELFF
size: .
V: TRBV18
D: TRBD2
J: TRBJ2-2

DNA: TGTGCCAGCAGTTACCCACCGTGGAAGGACAGGGAGGCCACCGGGGAGCTGTTTTTT
CDR3: CASSYPPWKDREATGELFF
size: .
V: TRBV6-2/TRBV6-3
D: TRBD1
J: TRBJ2-2

DNA: TGTGCCAGCAGTTTATACTGGACAGGGGGCCTGCCCCTGTACTTC
CDR3: CASSLYWTGGLPLYF
size: .
V: TRBV27
D: TRBD1
J: TRBJ2-7

DNA: TGTGCCAGCAGCTTAGGCGGGGGGTCGTTTTACACCGGGGAGCTGTTTTTT
CDR3: CASSLGGGSFYTGELFF
size: few
V: TRBV7-9
D: TRBD2
J: TRBJ2-2

DNA: TGTGCCAGCAGCTCATCCACAGGGGGCATCGGTACGCAGTATTTT
CDR3: CASSSSTGGIGTQYF
size: .
V: TRBV11-2
D: TRBD1
J: TRBJ2-3

DNA: TGTGCCAGTACCGGGACAGGGGGCGCCTGGGAGACCCAGTACTTC
CDR3: CASTGTGGAWETQYF
size: .
V: TRBV28
D: TRBD1
J: TRBJ2-5

DNA: TGTGCCAGCAGTGAATTGGGGGGGGCCACGGATACGCAGTATTTT
CDR3: CASSELGGATDTQYF
size: .
V: TRBV6-1
D: .
J: TRBJ2-3

DNA: TGTGCCAGTAAAGGGGGGGGACAGGGCGGCCAGCCCCAGCATTTT
CDR3: CASKGGGQGGQPQHF
size: once
V: TRBV19
D: TRBD1
J: TRBJ1-5

DNA: TGTGCCAGCAGCCCTGGGGCGGACAGGGGAATTAACTATGGCTACACCTTC
CDR3: CASSPGADRGINYGYTF
size: .
V: TRBV5-6
D: TRBD1
J: TRBJ1-2

DNA: TGTGCCAGCAGCTTGGCCGGGGTTAAGGGCAATCAGCCCCAGCATTTT
CDR3: CASSLAGVKGNQPQHF
size: .
V: TRBV5-6
D: .
J: TRBJ1-5

DNA: TGTGCCAGCAGCCGGACCGGGGAGCTGTTTTTT
CDR3: CASSRTGELFF
size: few
V: TRBV25-1
D: .
J: TRBJ2-2

DNA: TGTGCCAGCAGTTTTAGGAAGGCAGGGGCCAGCTTGGACAATGAGCAGTTCTTC
CDR3: CASSFRKAGASLDNEQFF
size: .
V: TRBV27
D: .
J: TRBJ2-1

DNA: TGCAGCGTCGCCGATCTAACGCAGTTCTTC
CDR3: CSVADLTQFF
size: .
V: TRBV29-1
D: .
J: TRBJ2-1

DNA: TGTGCCATCAGTGAACAGTTCTCCTACAATGAGCAGTTCTTC
CDR3: CAISEQFSYNEQFF
size: .
V: TRBV10-3
D: .
J: TRBJ2-1

DNA: TGTGCCAGCAGCTTAGAGGGGGCGGGAGCAGATACGCAGTATTTT
CDR3: CASSLEGAGADTQYF
size: .
V: TRBV11-2
D: .
J: TRBJ2-3

DNA: TGTGCCTGGAGTGTACTATCGGGGGACAATCAGCCCCAGCATTTT
CDR3: CAWSVLSGDNQPQHF
size: once
V: TRBV30
D: .
J: TRBJ1-5

DNA: TGTGCCAGCAGCGCGGACACTTACACCGGGGAGCTGTTTTTT
CDR3: CASSADTYTGELFF
size: .
V: TRBV6-5
D: .
J: TRBJ2-2

DNA: TGTGCTAGTGGTTTGGTGGAGGGCAGGGCCCATTTACTAGGTGGCTACACCTTC
CDR3: CASGLVEGRAHLLGGYTF
size: .
V: TRBV12-5
D: .
J: TRBJ1-2

DNA: TGTGCCAGCAGCTACAGGGGGCAAAGCGGGGAGCTGTTTTTT
CDR3: CASSYRGQSGELFF
size: .
V: TRBV3-1/TRBV3-2
D: TRBD1
J: TRBJ2-2

DNA: TGTGCCAGCAGCCAACTAGCGGGAGGGCCTGGGAATGAGCAGTTCTTC
CDR3: CASSQLAGGPGNEQFF
size: .
V: TRBV4-2
D: TRBD2
J: TRBJ2-1

DNA: TGTGCCCGGCGCTTGGAGGCGGGGTTGTCCTACGAGCAGTACTTC
CDR3: CARRLEAGLSYEQYF
size: .
V: TRBV28
D: .
J: TRBJ2-7

DNA: TGTGCCAGCAGCCAAGAAACGGGTCGGAGGGGAAGAGATACGCAGTATTTT
CDR3: CASSQETGRRGRDTQYF
size: .
V: TRBV4-2
D: .
J: TRBJ2-3

DNA: TGTGCCAGCACCCACTCGGGGACAGCTACAGATACGCAGTATTTT
CDR3: CASTHSGTATDTQYF
size: .
V: TRBV9
D: TRBD1
J: TRBJ2-3

DNA: TGTGCCAGCAGTTACCTAGGACTGGACTCTGGAAACACCATATATTTT
CDR3: CASSYLGLDSGNTIYF
size: .
V: TRBV6-5
D: .
J: TRBJ1-3

DNA: TGCGCCAGCAGCTTCGCGGGAGTGTCAGATACGCAGTATTTT
CDR3: CASSFAGVSDTQYF
size: few
V: TRBV5-1
D: TRBD2
J: TRBJ2-3

DNA: TGCGCCAGCAGCCAAGAGGCCACAGATACGCAGTATTTT
CDR3: CASSQEATDTQYF
size: .
V: TRBV4-1
D: .
J: TRBJ2-3

DNA: TGTGCCAGCAGCGTAGGAGGAGCGGGGGGCCGTAATGAGCAGTTCTTC
CDR3: CASSVGGAGGRNEQFF
size: .
V: TRBV9
D: TRBD2
J: TRBJ2-1

DNA: TGTGCCAGCAGCCAAAGAATCGGCGGCCCCTACGAGCAGTACTTC
CDR3: CASSQRIGGPYEQYF
size: .
V: TRBV4-2
D: .
J: TRBJ2-7

DNA: TGTGCCAGCAGCCAAGCGGGTAGCTCTGGAAACACCATATATTTT
CDR3: CASSQAGSSGNTIYF
size: .
V: TRBV3-1/TRBV3-2
D: .
J: TRBJ1-3

DNA: TGTGCCAGTAGCGGGGGGTGGAACACCGGGGAGCTGTTTTTT
CDR3: CASSGGWNTGELFF
size: once
V: TRBV19
D: TRBD2
J: TRBJ2-2

DNA: TGCGCCACCTACCCCGGGACTAGCGACACCGGGGAGCTGTTTTTT
CDR3: CATYPGTSDTGELFF
size: .
V: TRBV5-1
D: TRBD2
J: TRBJ2-2

DNA: TGTGCCAGCTCACCATTACACACAGGGGGTTCCTCTGGAAACACCATATATTTT
CDR3: CASSPLHTGGSSGNTIYF
size: once
V: TRBV18
D: TRBD1
J: TRBJ1-3

DNA: TGTGCCAACCCGGGACAGGGCACAGATACGCAGTATTTT
CDR3: CANPGQGTDTQYF
size: .
V: TRBV5-3
D: TRBD1
J: TRBJ2-3

DNA: TGCGCCAGCAGCGGAGGACAGGGTGACTATGGCTACACCTTC
CDR3: CASSGGQGDYGYTF
size: once
V: TRBV10-2
D: TRBD1
J: TRBJ1-2

DNA: TGTGCCTGGAGTCGCTTTAGAGGGACAGGAGAGGGCTACACCTTC
CDR3: CAWSRFRGTGEGYTF
size: .
V: TRBV30
D: TRBD1
J: TRBJ1-2

DNA: TGTGCCAGCTCACCTACAGGGGAACCTGAAGCTTTCTTT
CDR3: CASSPTGEPEAFF
size: few
V: TRBV18
D: TRBD1
J: TRBJ1-1

DNA: TGTGCCACCAGCACCTTAGACGGGATAAGTGAAAAACTGTTTTTT
CDR3: CATSTLDGISEKLFF
size: .
V: TRBV15
D: .
J: TRBJ1-4

DNA: TGTGCCAGCAGTTTTAAAACCCGGGGGGTCAATCAGCCCCAGCATTTT
CDR3: CASSFKTRGVNQPQHF
size: once
V: TRBV28
D: .
J: TRBJ1-5

DNA: TGCAGCGTTGGACAGGGGGCCAACGAGCAGTACTTC
CDR3: CSVGQGANEQYF
size: .
V: TRBV29-1
D: TRBD1
J: TRBJ2-7

DNA: TGTGCCAGCAGGCAGGACACAGATACGCAGTATTTT
CDR3: CASRQDTDTQYF
size: many
V: TRBV12-3/TRBV12-4
D: .
J: TRBJ2-3

DNA: TGTGCCAGCAGTGTGACGCAGGGAAGCACAGATACGCAGTATTTT
CDR3: CASSVTQGSTDTQYF
size: .
V: TRBV2
D: .
J: TRBJ2-3

DNA: TGTGCCAGCAGTAATACAGGGGGTGACACCGGGGAGCTGTTTTTT
CDR3: CASSNTGGDTGELFF
size: .
V: TRBV2
D: TRBD1
J: TRBJ2-2

DNA: TGTGCCAGCAGTTCTCCCGGGACCTACGAGCAGTACTTC
CDR3: CASSSPGTYEQYF
size: .
V: TRBV28
D: .
J: TRBJ2-7

DNA: TGTGCCAGCAGCTCCGTACTCCCTACCAATGAGCAGTTCTTC
CDR3: CASSSVLPTNEQFF
size: few
V: TRBV7-9
D: .
J: TRBJ2-1

DNA: TGTGCCAGCAGACCCGAGGGAGCAGACCCAAATTCACCCCTCCACTTT
CDR3: CASRPEGADPNSPLHF
size: .
V: TRBV4-2
D: .
J: TRBJ1-6

DNA: TGTGCCAGCACCTCTAATGAAAAACTGTTTTTT
CDR3: CASTSNEKLFF
size: .
V: TRBV28
D: .
J: TRBJ1-4

DNA: TGTGCCAGCAGCTTAGCCCTCAATGAGCAGTTCTTC
CDR3: CASSLALNEQFF
size: .
V: TRBV7-8
D: .
J: TRBJ2-1